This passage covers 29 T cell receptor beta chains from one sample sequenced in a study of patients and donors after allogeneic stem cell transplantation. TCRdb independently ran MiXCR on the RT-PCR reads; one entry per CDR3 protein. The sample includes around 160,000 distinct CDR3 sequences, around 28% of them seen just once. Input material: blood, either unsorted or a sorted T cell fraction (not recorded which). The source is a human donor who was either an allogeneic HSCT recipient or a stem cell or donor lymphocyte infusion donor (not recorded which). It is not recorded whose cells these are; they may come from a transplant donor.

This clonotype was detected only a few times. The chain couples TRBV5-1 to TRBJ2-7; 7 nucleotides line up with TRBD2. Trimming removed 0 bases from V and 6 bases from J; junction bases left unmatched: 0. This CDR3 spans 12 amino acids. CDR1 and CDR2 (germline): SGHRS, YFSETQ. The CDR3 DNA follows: TGCGCCAGCAGCTTGGGGACTAGCGAGCAGTACTTC. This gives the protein CASSLGTSEQYF.

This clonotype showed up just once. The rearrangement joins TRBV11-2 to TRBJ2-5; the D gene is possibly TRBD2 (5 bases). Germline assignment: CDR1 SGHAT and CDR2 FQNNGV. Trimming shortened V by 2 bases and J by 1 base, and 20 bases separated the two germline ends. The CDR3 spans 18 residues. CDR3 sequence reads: CASSLPRSASLPQETQYF. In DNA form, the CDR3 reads TGTGCCAGCAGCTTACCGCGATCGGCTAGCCTACCCCAAGAGACCCAGTACTTC.

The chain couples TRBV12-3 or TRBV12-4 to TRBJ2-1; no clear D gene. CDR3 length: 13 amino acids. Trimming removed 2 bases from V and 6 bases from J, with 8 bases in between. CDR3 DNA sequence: TGTGCCAGCAGTTTACCCCTAACCAATGAGCAGTTCTTC. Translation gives CASSLPLTNEQFF.

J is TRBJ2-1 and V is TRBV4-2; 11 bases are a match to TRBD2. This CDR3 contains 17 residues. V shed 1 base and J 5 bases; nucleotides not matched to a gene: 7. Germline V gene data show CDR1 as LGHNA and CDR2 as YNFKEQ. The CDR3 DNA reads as TGTGCCAGCAGCCAAGGGGTCGGGACTAGCGGTAACAATGAGCAGTTCTTC. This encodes CASSQGVGTSGNNEQFF.

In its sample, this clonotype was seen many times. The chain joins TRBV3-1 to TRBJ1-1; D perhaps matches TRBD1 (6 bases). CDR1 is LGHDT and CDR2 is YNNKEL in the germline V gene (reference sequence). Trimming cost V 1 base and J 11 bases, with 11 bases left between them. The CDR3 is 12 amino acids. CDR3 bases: TGTGCCAGCAGCCAAGGGGGGCGCGGCGCTTTCTTT. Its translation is CASSQGGRGAFF.

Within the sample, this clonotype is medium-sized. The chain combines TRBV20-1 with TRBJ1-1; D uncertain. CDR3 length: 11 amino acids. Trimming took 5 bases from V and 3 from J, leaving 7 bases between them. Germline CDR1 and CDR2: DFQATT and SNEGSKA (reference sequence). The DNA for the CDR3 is TGCAGTGCTTGGACCGACACTGAAGCTTTCTTT. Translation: CSAWTDTEAFF.

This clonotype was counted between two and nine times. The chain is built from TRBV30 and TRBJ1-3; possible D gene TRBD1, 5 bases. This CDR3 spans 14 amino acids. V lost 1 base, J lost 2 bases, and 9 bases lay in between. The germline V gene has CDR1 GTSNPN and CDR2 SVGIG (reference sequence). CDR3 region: CAWSDDRAGNTIYF. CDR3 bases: TGTGCCTGGAGTGACGACAGAGCTGGAAACACCATATATTTT.

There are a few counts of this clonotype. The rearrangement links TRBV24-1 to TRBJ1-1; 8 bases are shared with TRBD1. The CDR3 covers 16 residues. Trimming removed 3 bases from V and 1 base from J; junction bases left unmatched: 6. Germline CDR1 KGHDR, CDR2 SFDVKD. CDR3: CATSDGTGRGNTEAFF. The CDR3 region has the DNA TGTGCCACCAGTGATGGGACAGGAAGGGGGAACACTGAAGCTTTCTTT.

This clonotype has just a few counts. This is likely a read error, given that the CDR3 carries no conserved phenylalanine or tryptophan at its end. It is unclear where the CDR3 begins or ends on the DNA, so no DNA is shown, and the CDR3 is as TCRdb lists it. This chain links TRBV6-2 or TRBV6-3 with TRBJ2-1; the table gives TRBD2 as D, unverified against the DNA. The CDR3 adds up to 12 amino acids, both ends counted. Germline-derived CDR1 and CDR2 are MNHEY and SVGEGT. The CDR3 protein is CASSYPSGLADL.

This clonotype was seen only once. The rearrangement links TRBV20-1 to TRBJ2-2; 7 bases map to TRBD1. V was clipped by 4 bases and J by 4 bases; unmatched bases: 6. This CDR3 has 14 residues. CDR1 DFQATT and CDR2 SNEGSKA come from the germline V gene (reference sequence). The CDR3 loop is CSAIKTGPTGELFF. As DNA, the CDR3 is TGCAGTGCTATTAAGACAGGGCCCACCGGGGAGCTGTTTTTT.

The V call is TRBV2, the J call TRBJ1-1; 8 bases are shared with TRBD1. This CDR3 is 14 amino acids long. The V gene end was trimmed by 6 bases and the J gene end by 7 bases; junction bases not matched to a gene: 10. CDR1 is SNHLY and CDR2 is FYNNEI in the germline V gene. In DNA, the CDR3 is TGTGCCAGCAGCGTCATGACAGGGGTGAATGAAGCTTTCTTT. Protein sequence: CASSVMTGVNEAFF. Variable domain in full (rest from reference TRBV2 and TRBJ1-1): EPEVTQTPSHQVTQMGQEVILRCVPISNHLYFYWYRQILGQKVEFLVSFYNNEISEKSEIFDDQFSVERPDGSNFTLKIRSTKLEDSAMYFCASSVMTGVNEAFFGQGTRLTVV.

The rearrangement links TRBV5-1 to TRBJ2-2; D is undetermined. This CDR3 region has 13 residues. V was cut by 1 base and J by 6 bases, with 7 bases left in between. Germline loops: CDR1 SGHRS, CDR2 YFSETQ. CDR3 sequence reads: CASSLKVSGELFF. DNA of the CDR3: TGCGCCAGCAGCTTGAAAGTCTCCGGGGAGCTGTTTTTT. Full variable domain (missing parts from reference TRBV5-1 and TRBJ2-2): KAGVTQTPRYLIKTRGQQVTLSCSPISGHRSVSWYQQTPGQGLQFLFEYFSETQRNKGNFPGRFSGRQFSNSRSEMNVSTLELGDSALYLCASSLKVSGELFFGEGSRLTVL.

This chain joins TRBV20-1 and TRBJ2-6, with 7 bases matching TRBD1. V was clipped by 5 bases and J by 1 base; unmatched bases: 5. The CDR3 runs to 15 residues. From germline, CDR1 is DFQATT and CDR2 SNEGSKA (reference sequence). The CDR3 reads CSAGPTGSGANVLTF. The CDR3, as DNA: TGCAGTGCTGGACCGACAGGGTCTGGGGCCAACGTCCTGACTTTC.

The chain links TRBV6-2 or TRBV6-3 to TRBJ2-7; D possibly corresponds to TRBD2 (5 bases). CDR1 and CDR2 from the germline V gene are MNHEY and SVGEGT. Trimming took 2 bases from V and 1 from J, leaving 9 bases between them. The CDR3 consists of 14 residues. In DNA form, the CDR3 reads TGTGCCAGCAGTTACGGAGGACGGTCCTACGAGCAGTACTTC. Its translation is CASSYGGRSYEQYF.

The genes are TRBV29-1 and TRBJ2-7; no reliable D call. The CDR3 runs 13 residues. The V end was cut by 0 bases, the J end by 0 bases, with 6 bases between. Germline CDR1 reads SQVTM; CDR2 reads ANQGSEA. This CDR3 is CSVEDPSSYEQYF. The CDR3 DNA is TGCAGCGTTGAAGATCCGAGCTCCTACGAGCAGTACTTC.

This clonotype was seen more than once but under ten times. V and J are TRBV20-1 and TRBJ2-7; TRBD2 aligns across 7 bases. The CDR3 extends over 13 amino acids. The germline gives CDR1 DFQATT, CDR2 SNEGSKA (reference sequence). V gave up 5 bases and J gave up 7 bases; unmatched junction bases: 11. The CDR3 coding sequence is TGCAGTGCTTTAACTAGCGCCGCCTTGGAGCAGTACTTC. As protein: CSALTSAALEQYF.

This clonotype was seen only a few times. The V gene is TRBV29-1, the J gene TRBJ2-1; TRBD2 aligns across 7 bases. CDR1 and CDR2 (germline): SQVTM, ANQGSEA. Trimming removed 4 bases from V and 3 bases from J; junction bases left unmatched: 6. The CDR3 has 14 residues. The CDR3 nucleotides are TGCAGCGTTGCACCTAGCGGATTCTACAATGAGCAGTTCTTC. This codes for CSVAPSGFYNEQFF.

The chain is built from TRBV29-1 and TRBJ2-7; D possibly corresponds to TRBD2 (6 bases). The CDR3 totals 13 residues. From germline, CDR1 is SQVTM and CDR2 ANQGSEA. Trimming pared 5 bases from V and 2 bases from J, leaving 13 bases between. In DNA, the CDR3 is TGCAGCGTTCGGGGAGGACCAACCTACGAGCAGTACTTC. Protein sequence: CSVRGGPTYEQYF.

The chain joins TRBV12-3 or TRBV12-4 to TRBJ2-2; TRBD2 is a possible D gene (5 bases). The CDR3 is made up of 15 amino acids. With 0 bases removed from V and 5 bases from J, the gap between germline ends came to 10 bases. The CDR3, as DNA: TGTGCCAGCAGTTTAGCGGGAGTAGAAACCGGGGAGCTGTTTTTT. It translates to CASSLAGVETGELFF.

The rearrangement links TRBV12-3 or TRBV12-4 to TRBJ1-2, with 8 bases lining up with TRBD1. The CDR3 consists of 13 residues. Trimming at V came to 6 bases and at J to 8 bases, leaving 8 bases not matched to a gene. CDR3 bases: TGTGCCAGCAGCCCAGGGACAGGCTTCGGCTACACCTTC. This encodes CASSPGTGFGYTF.

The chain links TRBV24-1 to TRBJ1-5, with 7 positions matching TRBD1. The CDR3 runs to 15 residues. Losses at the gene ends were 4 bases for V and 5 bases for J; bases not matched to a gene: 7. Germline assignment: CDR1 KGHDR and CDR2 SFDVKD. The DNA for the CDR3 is TGTGCCACCAGTGACCCCCACAGGGGCGATCAGCCCCAGCATTTT. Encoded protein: CATSDPHRGDQPQHF.

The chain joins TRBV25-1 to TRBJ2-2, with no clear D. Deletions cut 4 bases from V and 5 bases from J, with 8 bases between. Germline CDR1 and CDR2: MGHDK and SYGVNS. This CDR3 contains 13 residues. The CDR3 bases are TGTGCCAGCAGTGTGTCGGAAACCGGGGAGCTGTTTTTT. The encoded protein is CASSVSETGELFF.

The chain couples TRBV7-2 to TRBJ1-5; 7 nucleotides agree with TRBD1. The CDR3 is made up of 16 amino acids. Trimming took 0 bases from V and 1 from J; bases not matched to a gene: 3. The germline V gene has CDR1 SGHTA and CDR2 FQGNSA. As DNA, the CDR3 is TGTGCCAGCAGCTTAGCTCTGACAGGGAGCAATCAGCCCCAGCATTTT. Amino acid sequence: CASSLALTGSNQPQHF.

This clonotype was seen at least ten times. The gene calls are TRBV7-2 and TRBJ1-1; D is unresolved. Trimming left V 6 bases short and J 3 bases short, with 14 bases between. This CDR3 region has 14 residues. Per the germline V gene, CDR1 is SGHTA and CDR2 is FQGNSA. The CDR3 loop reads CASSPHRIDTEAFF. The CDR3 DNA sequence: TGTGCCAGCAGTCCCCACAGAATCGACACTGAAGCTTTCTTT.

CDR3 region: CASSQGLGHLNTEAFF. As DNA, the CDR3 is TGTGCCAGCAGCCAAGGTTTAGGTCACCTGAACACTGAAGCTTTCTTT. This chain uses TRBV14 with TRBJ1-1; no firm D call. The CDR3 runs to 16 residues. Germline assignment: CDR1 SGHDN and CDR2 FVKESK. V was clipped by 1 base and J by 0 bases, with 12 bases between them.

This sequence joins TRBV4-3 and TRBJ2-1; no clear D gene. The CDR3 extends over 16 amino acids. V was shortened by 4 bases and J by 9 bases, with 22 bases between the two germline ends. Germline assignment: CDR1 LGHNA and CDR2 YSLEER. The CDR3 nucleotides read TGCGCCAGCAGCCCGGATCTAAGTATCGGCAATAGTGAGCAGTTCTTC. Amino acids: CASSPDLSIGNSEQFF.

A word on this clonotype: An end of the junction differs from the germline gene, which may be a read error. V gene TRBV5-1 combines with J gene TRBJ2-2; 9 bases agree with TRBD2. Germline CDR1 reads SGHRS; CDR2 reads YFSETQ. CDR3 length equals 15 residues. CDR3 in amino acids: CASSLGAGGTGEPFF. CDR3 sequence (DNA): TGCGCCAGCAGCTTGGGAGCGGGAGGCACCGGGGAGCCGTTTTTT.

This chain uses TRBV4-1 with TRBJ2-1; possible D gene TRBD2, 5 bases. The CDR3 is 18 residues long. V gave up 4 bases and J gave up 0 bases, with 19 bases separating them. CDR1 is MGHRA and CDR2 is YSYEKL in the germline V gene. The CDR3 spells CASSPKLSGVSSYNEQFF. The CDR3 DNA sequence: TGCGCCAGCAGCCCGAAGTTATCCGGGGTCAGCTCCTACAATGAGCAGTTCTTC.

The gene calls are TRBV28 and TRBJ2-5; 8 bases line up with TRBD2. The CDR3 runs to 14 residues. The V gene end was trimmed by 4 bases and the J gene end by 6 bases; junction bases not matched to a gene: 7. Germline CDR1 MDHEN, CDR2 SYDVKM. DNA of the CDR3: TGTGCCAGCAGTTGGGGAGCGGGAGTAAAGACCCAGTACTTC. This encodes CASSWGAGVKTQYF.